The 16 T cell receptor beta chains given below trace back to one sample, sequenced in a study of T cell responses to AZD1222 COVID-19 vaccine. Here immunoSEQ multiplex PCR was the method, and the copy in TCRdb shows in-frame clones only, minus some. The sample consists of roughly 80,000 clones, approximately 87% of them appearing once. This material consisted of peripheral blood, taken 28 days after the second AZD1222 dose. The receptors come from an adult who received the AZD1222 COVID-19 vaccine.

CDR3 DNA sequence: TGTGCCAGCAGCCCGAGTGACGAGCAGTACTTC. Translated, it gives CASSPSDEQYF. The chain uses TRBV7-8 and TRBJ2-7; D ambiguous. The germline CDR1 and CDR2 sequences are SGHVS and FQNEAQ. The V end was cut by 5 bases, the J end by 5 bases, with 7 bases between. The CDR3 spans 11 residues.

V usage is TRBV11-2 and J usage is TRBJ2-7, with D possibly being TRBD2 (6 bases). The germline V gene encodes CDR1 SGHAT and CDR2 FQNNGV. The CDR3 contains 17 residues. Deletions cut 1 base from V and 0 bases from J, with 16 bases between. The DNA for the CDR3 is TGTGCCAGCAGCTTAGGCGGGGCTATACTCGTCTCCTACGAGCAGTACTTC. Protein sequence: CASSLGGAILVSYEQYF.

J is TRBJ2-2 and V is TRBV11-2, with TRBD2 matching 7 bases. The CDR3 spans 15 residues. CDR1 SGHAT and CDR2 FQNNGV come from the germline V gene. The ends lost 5 bases at V and 6 bases at J; junction bases unmatched: 9. The CDR3 region is CASSRGGGQAGELFF. CDR3 bases: TGTGCCAGCAGCCGTGGCGGGGGTCAGGCCGGGGAGCTGTTTTTT.

The chain links TRBV10-3 to TRBJ2-1, with 13 nucleotides matching TRBD2. The length of the CDR3 is 17 residues. The germline V gene encodes CDR1 ENHRY and CDR2 SYGVKD. V was clipped by 6 bases and J by 9 bases; unmatched bases: 14. The CDR3 reads CAISLTLLAGGRGEQFF. Here the CDR3 DNA reads TGTGCCATCAGCCTCACCCTACTAGCGGGGGGGCGCGGTGAGCAGTTCTTC.

This clone was seen just once. The genes are TRBV3-1 (or the pseudogene TRBV3-2) and TRBJ2-7; 9 nucleotides align to TRBD1. Unmatched junction bases numbered 7, after V lost 3 bases and J lost 1 base. Germline V lookup: CDR1 LGHDT, CDR2 YNNKEL (reference sequence). CDR3 length: 16 residues. In DNA, the CDR3 is TGTGCCAGCAGCCAGTACAGGGGACAGGGATCCTACGAGCAGTACTTC. This sequence encodes CASSQYRGQGSYEQYF.

V is TRBV5-4 and J is TRBJ2-5; 8 nucleotides match TRBD1. The germline V gene has CDR1 SGHNT and CDR2 YYREEE (reference sequence). The CDR3 covers 14 residues. Trimming cost V 7 bases and J 3 bases; bases outside gene matches: 8. The CDR3 region has the DNA TGTGCCAGCGAAATCAGGGGGCTCGAAGAGACCCAGTACTTC. Translation gives CASEIRGLEETQYF.

This clone was detected only once. The chain links TRBV7-6 to TRBJ2-3, with D possibly TRBD2 on 6 matching bases. Germline CDR1 reads SGHVS; CDR2 reads FNYEAQ. V was cut by 0 bases and J by 0 bases, with 10 bases left in between. This CDR3 is built from 16 residues. The CDR3 region has the DNA TGTGCCAGCAGCTTAGCCGGCGGGGCTAGCACAGATACGCAGTATTTT. This sequence encodes CASSLAGGASTDTQYF.

The chain carries TRBV5-1 and TRBJ2-7, with 12 bases lining up with TRBD1. Germline V CDR1 and CDR2: SGHRS, YFSETQ. The CDR3 sequence is 16 residues long. The J segment lost 5 bases and the V segment lost 0 bases, leaving 6 bases of the junction unmatched. CDR3 nucleotide sequence: TGCGCCAGCAGCTTGGCCGGGGGACAGGGGGCTCACGAGCAGTACTTC. Residues: CASSLAGGQGAHEQYF.

The CDR3 here is CASSLGDRGNTIYF. The CDR3, as DNA: TGCGCCAGCAGCTTGGGGGACCGAGGAAACACCATATATTTT. The chain uses TRBV5-1 and TRBJ1-3; tentatively, D is TRBD1 (5 bases). The germline V and J ends were trimmed by 0 bases and 4 bases, with 8 bases remaining between them. CDR1 is SGHRS, CDR2 YFSETQ, per germline. This CDR3 has 14 residues.

V and J are TRBV9 and TRBJ2-5; no reliable D call. V was clipped by 3 bases and J by 0 bases, with 9 bases between them. CDR1 SGDLS and CDR2 YYNGEE come from the germline V gene. The CDR3 has 14 residues. The DNA for the CDR3 is TGTGCCAGCAGCGGGTCGCCAAACCAAGAGACCCAGTACTTC. Translating it yields CASSGSPNQETQYF.

V and J are TRBV29-1 and TRBJ2-5; TRBD2 is a possible D gene (5 bases). CDR3 length equals 11 residues. CDR1 and CDR2 from the germline V gene are SQVTM and ANQGSEA. Trimming stripped 6 bases from V and 10 bases from J, with 15 bases between. The DNA of the CDR3 is TGCAGCGTCCCCAGAGGGTATGACCAGTACTTC. Its protein product is CSVPRGYDQYF. Together with reference TRBV29-1 and TRBJ2-5, the CDR3 gives the full variable domain: SAVISQKPSRDICQRGTSLTIQCQVDSQVTMMFWYRQQPGQSLTLIATANQGSEATYESGFVIDKFPISRPNLTFSTLTVSNMSPEDSSIYLCSVPRGYDQYFGPGTRLLVL.

V usage is TRBV6-1 and J usage is TRBJ1-5; D unresolved. CDR3 length equals 12 residues. Trimming shortened V by 5 bases and J by 12 bases, and 14 bases separated the two germline ends. Germline V lookup: CDR1 MNHNS, CDR2 SASEGT. The CDR3 sequence is CASSRGLGYQHF. As DNA, the CDR3 is TGTGCCAGCAGTCGTGGACTTGGGTACCAGCATTTT.

V usage is TRBV28 and J usage is TRBJ1-1, with 8 positions matching TRBD1. J was trimmed by 4 bases and V by 2 bases; bases with no gene match: 3. The V gene's germline CDR1 is MDHEN and CDR2 SYDVKM. The CDR3 runs to 14 residues. The CDR3 coding sequence is TGTGCCAGCAGTTTAGGCCAGGGGGCCACTGAAGCTTTCTTT. It specifies CASSLGQGATEAFF.

Worth noting for this clone: One end of the junction is discordant with germline, which a read error may explain. The chain combines TRBV5-1 with TRBJ2-1, with a possible D match to TRBD2 (7 bases). The CDR3 covers 15 residues. The V gene's germline CDR1 is SGHRS and CDR2 YFSETQ. The CDR3 sequence is CARSAGGPILNEQFF. In nucleotides, the CDR3 is TGCGCCCGCAGCGCCGGGGGGCCCATACTCAATGAGCAGTTCTTC.

The chain links TRBV5-1 to TRBJ2-7; TRBD1 aligns across 7 bases. In germline, CDR1 is SGHRS, CDR2 YFSETQ. CDR3 length equals 15 residues. The junction had 7 bases not matched to a gene; V was cut back by 4 bases and J by 0 bases. As DNA, the CDR3 is TGCGCCAGCAGCCCGAGACAGGGAACCTCCTACGAGCAGTACTTC. It is translated as CASSPRQGTSYEQYF.

The V and J genes are TRBV5-1 and TRBJ2-4; 9 bases agree with TRBD1. Per the germline V gene, CDR1 is SGHRS and CDR2 is YFSETQ. Trimming removed 4 bases from V and 7 bases from J; junction bases left unmatched: 6. This CDR3 has 14 amino acids. The CDR3 DNA sequence: TGCGCCAGCAGCAGAGGACAGGGGACGAACATTCAGTACTTC. Residues: CASSRGQGTNIQYF.